Shown below are 22 T cell receptor beta chains from a single sample sequenced in a study of T cells expressing NK-cell markers. TCRdb re-called the 5' RACE reads and shows each CDR3 protein once, DNA omitted. The repertoire table contains 150,000 to 200,000 distinct CDR3 sequences. The sequenced sample was blood T cells: a sorted CD56 or NKG2C T cell subset, CD4+ or CD8+ T cells, or bulk PBMC T cells (not recorded which). The receptors come from a woman aged 18-70 years in good health.

The chain is built from TRBV5-1 and TRBJ1-2; the TCRdb D gene call, TRBD1, has no DNA to confirm it. Germline values: CDR1 SGHRS, CDR2 YFSETQ. This CDR3 spans 14 amino acids. The CDR3 reads CASSPDRGGYGYTF.

The chain uses TRBV10-3 and TRBJ2-1; the D call of TRBD2 rests on TCRdb alone, since no DNA is present to check it. The CDR3 is made up of 13 amino acids. CDR1 ENHRY and CDR2 SYGVKD come from the germline V gene. CDR3: CAIRDSPYNEQFF.

The J gene is TRBJ1-5, the V gene TRBV20-1; TCRdb calls TRBD1, which cannot be checked without DNA. The CDR3 consists of 22 residues. Germline-derived CDR1 and CDR2 are DFQATT and SNEGSKA (reference sequence). CDR3 sequence reads: CSARDLRPKGQTPFYSNQPQHF.

The rearrangement links TRBV5-8 to TRBJ1-5. The germline V gene encodes CDR1 SGHTS and CDR2 YDEGEE. This CDR3 has 12 amino acids. The CDR3 sequence is CASSRADQPQHF. Using reference TRBV5-8 and TRBJ1-5 for the parts outside the CDR3, the full variable domain is EAGVTQSPTHLIKTRGQQATLRCSPISGHTSVYWYQQALGLGLQFLLWYDEGEERNRGNFPPRFSGRQFPNYSSELNVNALELEDSALYLCASSRADQPQHFGDGTRLSIL.

The chain is built from TRBV28 and TRBJ1-2; TCRdb names TRBD1, which stays unverified in the absence of DNA. Germline CDR1 reads MDHEN; CDR2 reads SYDVKM. The length of the CDR3 is 16 residues. The CDR3 loop reads CASSPGTYLTNYGYTF.

The chain uses TRBV12-3 or TRBV12-4 and TRBJ1-5; without DNA, the TCRdb call of TRBD1 cannot be checked. The CDR3 is 15 amino acids. CDR3 sequence reads: CASSLTGGWNQPQHF.

The chain uses TRBV5-6 and TRBJ2-2. CDR3 length equals 16 residues. Germline V lookup: CDR1 SGHDT, CDR2 YYEEEE. The CDR3 reads CASSSRLLGNTGELFF.

This sequence joins TRBV5-1 and TRBJ2-7. Germline CDR1 reads SGHRS; CDR2 reads YFSETQ. The length of the CDR3 is 14 residues. The CDR3 sequence: CASSRDTYSYEQYF.

V gene TRBV19 combines with J gene TRBJ1-1; there is no DNA to check the TCRdb D call of TRBD1. The CDR3 sequence is 18 residues long. CDR1 and CDR2 from the germline V gene are LNHDA and SQIVND (reference sequence). This CDR3 reads CASSIKVDRVTIGAEAFF.

V usage is TRBV20-1 and J usage is TRBJ1-1; lacking DNA, the TRBD1 call made by TCRdb goes unchecked. Germline V CDR1 and CDR2: DFQATT, SNEGSKA (reference sequence). The CDR3 is 12 residues long. Here the CDR3 reads CSASAGHTEAFF.

The genes are TRBV4-1 and TRBJ1-1. The CDR3 is 13 amino acids. The germline gives CDR1 MGHRA, CDR2 YSYEKL. The CDR3 sequence is CASSPLMNTEAFF.

This chain links TRBV7-9 with TRBJ2-7; TCRdb calls TRBD1, which cannot be checked without DNA. Germline V gene sequence: CDR1 SEHNR, CDR2 FQNEAQ (reference sequence). CDR3 length equals 14 residues. The CDR3 here is CASSPGTGYYEQYF.

The CDR3 sequence is CASSVDFSSSYEQYF. This chain connects TRBV9 to TRBJ2-7. This CDR3 is 15 amino acids long. Germline CDR1 reads SGDLS; CDR2 reads YYNGEE.

The chain uses TRBV15 and TRBJ2-2; the TRBD1 assignment by TCRdb is unverifiable without DNA. The length of the CDR3 is 17 residues. Germline V gene sequence: CDR1 LNHNV, CDR2 YYDKDF (reference sequence). The CDR3 loop reads CATSRIGGTLNTGELFF.

The J gene is TRBJ2-3, the V gene TRBV12-3 or TRBV12-4; with no DNA, the TCRdb D assignment of TRBD1 cannot be verified. This CDR3 spans 15 amino acids. CDR3 protein: CASSFLGGYTDTQYF.

The genes are TRBV5-5 and TRBJ2-7; no DNA is available, so the TRBD1 call from TCRdb remains unchecked. The CDR3 is made up of 17 amino acids. CDR1 SGHKS and CDR2 YYEKEE come from the germline V gene (reference sequence). This CDR3 is CASRAGTGSLQVYEQYF.

The chain uses TRBV2 and TRBJ2-5; TCRdb returns TRBD2, unconfirmable since there is no DNA. CDR1 SNHLY and CDR2 FYNNEI come from the germline V gene. The CDR3 is made up of 14 amino acids. The chain's CDR3 is CASLTGGLGETQYF.

The rearrangement joins TRBV12-3 or TRBV12-4 to TRBJ2-3; TCRdb returns TRBD2, unconfirmable since there is no DNA. This CDR3 spans 17 amino acids. The CDR3: CASSFSGGRALSDTQYF.

J is TRBJ2-1 and V is TRBV5-1; TCRdb selects TRBD1, and the lack of DNA leaves this call unchecked. Per germline, CDR1 SGHRS and CDR2 YFSETQ. This CDR3 contains 14 residues. CDR3 sequence reads: CASSLDLRDRRQFF.

V is TRBV27 and J is TRBJ1-4; TCRdb's D call, TRBD1, is unchecked because there is no DNA. This CDR3 has 14 amino acids. The germline gives CDR1 MNHEY, CDR2 SMNVEV (reference sequence). The CDR3 spells CASKSGTANEKLFF.

The gene calls are TRBV30 and TRBJ1-1; TCRdb calls TRBD1, which cannot be checked without DNA. CDR1 and CDR2 from the germline V gene are GTSNPN and SVGIG (reference sequence). The length of the CDR3 is 16 residues. The chain's CDR3 is CAWREGPGQIIVEAFF.

V is TRBV5-4 and J is TRBJ2-1; the TRBD2 assignment by TCRdb is unverifiable without DNA. Per germline, CDR1 SGHNT and CDR2 YYREEE (reference sequence). CDR3 length: 15 amino acids. The CDR3 sequence is CASSLGLAGNNEQFF.